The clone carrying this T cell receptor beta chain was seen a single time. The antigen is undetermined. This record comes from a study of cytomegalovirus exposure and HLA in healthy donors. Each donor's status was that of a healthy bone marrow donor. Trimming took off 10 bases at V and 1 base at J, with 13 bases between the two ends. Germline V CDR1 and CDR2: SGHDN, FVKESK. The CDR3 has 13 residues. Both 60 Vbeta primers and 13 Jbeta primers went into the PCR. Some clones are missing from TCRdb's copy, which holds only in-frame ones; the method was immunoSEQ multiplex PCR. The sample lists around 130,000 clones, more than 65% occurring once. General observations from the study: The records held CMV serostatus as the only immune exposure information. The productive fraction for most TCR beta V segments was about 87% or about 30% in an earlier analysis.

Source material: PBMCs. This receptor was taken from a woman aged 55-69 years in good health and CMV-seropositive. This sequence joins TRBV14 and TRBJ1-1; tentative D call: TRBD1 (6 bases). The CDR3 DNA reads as TGTGCCACCTCTGAACAGGGGAACACTGAAGCTTTCTTT. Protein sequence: CATSEQGNTEAFF.